The 14 T cell receptor beta chains in this list originate from one sample, sequenced in a study of pediatric ulcerative colitis (dated by TCRdb to the late 2010s). The protocol used for the library was the immunoSEQ multiplex PCR assay. As stored in TCRdb, this immuneACCESS dataset retains in-frame rearrangements with V and J assigned. A fraction of the clones does not appear; measured against another copy, unresolved V genes explain less than half of the discrepancy, and the remainder lacks a known reason. The sample data list 45,000 to 55,000 clones, and under 80% of these were observed just once. 3% to 4.5% of the sample rests with the top ten. One to two pinch biopsies were taken from the rectum for research during colonoscopy. Sequenced: gut tissue. The receptors here all came from a girl aged 10-17 years with moderate ulcerative colitis.

The chain links TRBV6-1 to TRBJ2-3; 11 bases agree with TRBD2. The junction had 3 bases not matched to a gene; V was cut back by 5 bases and J by 2 bases. Germline assignment: CDR1 MNHNS and CDR2 SASEGT. The CDR3 covers 15 residues. The CDR3 DNA reads as TGTGCCAGCAGTCGACTAGCGGGAACCACAGATACGCAGTATTTT. This gives the protein CASSRLAGTTDTQYF.

J is TRBJ2-7 and V is TRBV7-9; maybe TRBD1 (6 bases). Germline CDR1 is SEHNR and CDR2 is FQNEAQ (reference sequence). V lost 0 bases to trimming and J lost 1 base, with 16 bases between them. The CDR3 loop spans 17 amino acids. CDR3 in amino acids: CASSLARDTSTSYEQYF. Written as DNA, the CDR3 is TGTGCCAGCAGCTTAGCTCGGGACACAAGTACATCCTACGAGCAGTACTTC.

This rearrangement joins TRBV7-9 to TRBJ1-1, with 7 nucleotides matching TRBD1. This CDR3 spans 17 amino acids. V was clipped by 4 bases and J by 3 bases; unmatched bases: 14. CDR1 is SEHNR and CDR2 is FQNEAQ in the germline V gene (reference sequence). This chain's CDR3 is CASSSTGAGGSYTEAFF. The DNA of the CDR3 is TGTGCCAGCAGCTCGACTGGGGCAGGGGGGAGTTACACTGAAGCTTTCTTT. The whole variable domain, remainder taken from reference TRBV7-9 and TRBJ1-1, is DTGVSQNPRHKITKRGQNVTFRCDPISEHNRLYWYRQTLGQGPEFLTYFQNEAQLEKSRLLSDRFSAERPKGSFSTLEIQRTEQGDSAMYLCASSSTGAGGSYTEAFFGQGTRLTVV.

The rearrangement links TRBV18 to TRBJ1-1, with a possible D match to TRBD1 (5 bases). Germline-derived CDR1 and CDR2 are KGHSH and LQKENI. V dropped 2 bases and J dropped 1 base, with 11 bases sitting between them. This CDR3 spans 15 amino acids. CDR3 region: CASSPELTANTEAFF. In DNA form, the CDR3 reads TGTGCCAGCTCACCAGAATTGACAGCGAACACTGAAGCTTTCTTT.

This clone was detected a few times. The chain has TRBV19 and TRBJ1-5; no definite D call. The V gene's germline CDR1 is LNHDA and CDR2 SQIVND (reference sequence). The CDR3 is 12 residues long. V lost 5 bases and J lost 7, with 9 bases in between. CDR3 in amino acids: CASSLEWQPQHF. The CDR3 DNA is TGTGCCAGTAGTCTGGAGTGGCAGCCCCAGCATTTT.

A single count supports this clone. CDR3 protein: CASTLKGGDPAPEQFF. Here the CDR3 DNA reads TGTGCCAGCACCTTGAAAGGGGGCGATCCGGCCCCTGAGCAGTTCTTC. The chain employs TRBV27 and TRBJ2-1, with 7 bases that match TRBD1. Germline V CDR1 and CDR2: MNHEY, SMNVEV (reference sequence). Germline trimming cut 7 bases from V and 9 bases from J; bases unmatched to any gene: 18. CDR3 size: 16 residues.

The chain employs TRBV2 and TRBJ1-2, with D perhaps matching TRBD1 (5 bases). CDR1 is SNHLY, CDR2 FYNNEI, per germline. V was cut by 6 bases and J by 2 bases, with 16 bases left in between. This CDR3 is 15 amino acids long. The CDR3 here is CASRVLTGTNYGYTF. The DNA for the CDR3 is TGTGCCAGCAGAGTACTAACAGGAACGAACTATGGCTACACCTTC.

The CDR3 bases are TGCGCCAGCAGCTTAGAGGACAGGGGGGTCTACGAGCAGTACTTC. It translates to CASSLEDRGVYEQYF. The chain is built from TRBV5-1 and TRBJ2-7, with TRBD1 matching over 10 bases. Germline V gene lookup returns CDR1 SGHRS and CDR2 YFSETQ. V shed 2 bases and J 3 bases; nucleotides not matched to a gene: 5. The CDR3 covers 15 residues. Full variable domain (outside the CDR3, taken from reference TRBV5-1 and TRBJ2-7): KAGVTQTPRYLIKTRGQQVTLSCSPISGHRSVSWYQQTPGQGLQFLFEYFSETQRNKGNFPGRFSGRQFSNSRSEMNVSTLELGDSALYLCASSLEDRGVYEQYFGPGTRLTVT.

The chain is built from TRBV5-6 and TRBJ1-2, with D unresolved. V was clipped by 4 bases and J by 4 bases, with 17 bases between them. The CDR3 contains 15 residues. The germline gives CDR1 SGHDT, CDR2 YYEEEE. CDR3 DNA sequence: TGTGCCAGCAGCCCGGGGAGGGTTGGCCCCTATGGCTACACCTTC. Translation: CASSPGRVGPYGYTF.

The J gene is TRBJ2-5, the V gene TRBV2, with D hard to call. Germline CDR1 reads SNHLY; CDR2 reads FYNNEI. V lost 10 bases and J lost 5, with 8 bases in between. The CDR3 contains 10 residues. The CDR3 DNA reads TGTGCCACGGCCGGGGAGACCCAGTACTTC. Translated, it gives CATAGETQYF.

This chain joins TRBV4-2 and TRBJ2-7; 9 positions agree with TRBD2. This CDR3 comprises 16 residues. After removal of 1 base from V and 2 bases from J, the junction contained 6 bases not matched to a gene. Germline V gene data show CDR1 as LGHNA and CDR2 as YNFKEQ. CDR3 amino acids: CASSQGSSGAPYEQYF. As DNA, the CDR3 is TGTGCCAGCAGCCAAGGATCTAGCGGGGCGCCCTACGAGCAGTACTTC.

This sequence joins TRBV5-1 and TRBJ1-3; 8 bases line up with TRBD1. V shed 4 bases, J shed 3 bases, and the junction held 6 bases outside the gene matches. The CDR3 is made up of 15 amino acids. The germline V gene encodes CDR1 SGHRS and CDR2 YFSETQ. The CDR3 nucleotides read TGCGCCAGCAGCCCGCAGGGGGCTGTTGGAAACACCATATATTTT. Residues: CASSPQGAVGNTIYF. Supplemented by reference TRBV5-1 and TRBJ1-3, the full variable domain reads KAGVTQTPRYLIKTRGQQVTLSCSPISGHRSVSWYQQTPGQGLQFLFEYFSETQRNKGNFPGRFSGRQFSNSRSEMNVSTLELGDSALYLCASSPQGAVGNTIYFGEGSWLTVV.

The chain combines TRBV19 with TRBJ1-5; D unresolved. In germline, CDR1 is LNHDA, CDR2 SQIVND (reference sequence). Between the trimmed V and J ends, which lost 4 bases and 2 bases, there was a span of 9 bases. The CDR3 has 14 residues. The CDR3 nucleotides read TGTGCCAGTAGTACCCGGTACGGCAATCAGCCCCAGCATTTT. This translates into CASSTRYGNQPQHF.

The chain carries TRBV7-9 and TRBJ1-2; possibly TRBD1 for D (6 bases). V dropped 2 bases and J dropped 8 bases, with 18 bases sitting between them. Germline V gene data show CDR1 as SEHNR and CDR2 as FQNEAQ (reference sequence). The CDR3 sequence is 15 residues long. This CDR3 is CASSLSVRGPTGYTF. For the CDR3, the DNA is TGTGCCAGCAGCTTAAGTGTCAGGGGACCCACGGGCTACACCTTC.